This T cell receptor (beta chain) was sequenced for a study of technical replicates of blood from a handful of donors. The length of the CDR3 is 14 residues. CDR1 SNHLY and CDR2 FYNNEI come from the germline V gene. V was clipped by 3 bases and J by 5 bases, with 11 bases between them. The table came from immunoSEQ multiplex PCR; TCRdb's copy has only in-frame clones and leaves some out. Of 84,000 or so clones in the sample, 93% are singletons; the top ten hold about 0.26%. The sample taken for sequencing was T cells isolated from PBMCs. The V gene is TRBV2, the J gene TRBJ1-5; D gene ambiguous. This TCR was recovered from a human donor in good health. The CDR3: CASSDRYSDQPQHF. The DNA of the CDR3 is TGTGCCAGCAGTGATCGGTATTCTGATCAGCCCCAGCATTTT.